What follows are 14 T cell receptor beta chains derived from one specimen sequenced in a study of CD8 T cells in ankylosing spondylitis. Each CDR3 protein gets one entry after TCRdb re-called the 5' RACE reads with MiXCR. The repertoire has about 540,000 distinct CDR3 sequences, about 13% of them found once; the top ten carry approximately 6.3%. These receptors' antigens are unknown. General study findings and limits: Within ankylosing spondylitis blood, a TCR beta motif made up of eight or nine highly homologous variants appeared to be characteristic.

The sample comprised blood, either unsorted or a sorted T cell fraction (not recorded which). These receptors were obtained from a male donor with ankylosing spondylitis.

This clonotype has at least ten counts. The chain is built from TRBV29-1 and TRBJ2-1, with D perhaps matching TRBD1 (6 bases). The CDR3 totals 12 residues. Germline assignment: CDR1 SQVTM and CDR2 ANQGSEA. The CDR3 region has the DNA TGCAGGGGCCAGGCAGGGGATGGTGAGCAGTTCTTC. Its translation: CRGQAGDGEQFF.

A word on this clonotype: Its ends do not fully match the called genes, so a read error is possible. The rearrangement joins TRBV27 to TRBJ1-3, with no clear D. Germline CDR1 and CDR2: MNHEY and SMNVEV (reference sequence). CDR3 length equals 11 residues. The CDR3 loop reads CASGFENTIYF. The DNA of the CDR3 is TGTGCCAGCGGTTTTGAAAACACCATATATTTT.

The table lists this clonotype with many counts. The rearrangement joins TRBV29-1 to TRBJ2-1; D gene unclear. This CDR3 is 16 amino acids long. The ends were cut back, 2 bases at V and 8 bases at J, with 22 bases in the middle. Germline CDR1 reads SQVTM; CDR2 reads ANQGSEA. The CDR3 region is CSVELLTRTTGDEQFF. The CDR3, as DNA: TGCAGCGTTGAACTTTTGACAAGAACTACGGGCGATGAGCAGTTCTTC.

This clonotype was seen ten or more times. V and J are TRBV10-3 and TRBJ2-7, with TRBD2 matching over 8 bases. CDR3 length: 15 residues. CDR1 ENHRY and CDR2 SYGVKD come from the germline V gene. Germline trimming cut 0 bases from V and 4 bases from J; bases unmatched to any gene: 5. CDR3 nucleotide sequence: TGTGCCATCAGTGAGTCGTCGGGAGGGAGTTACGAGCAGTACGTC. It translates to CAISESSGGSYEQYV.

The chain has TRBV15 and TRBJ1-1; D remains unclear. The CDR3 extends over 15 amino acids. Germline CDR1 LNHNV, CDR2 YYDKDF (reference sequence). V gave up 3 bases and J gave up 1 base, with 12 bases separating them. The CDR3 spells CATSRTLRSNTEAFF. In nucleotides, the CDR3 is TGTGCCACCAGCAGGACTCTCAGATCGAACACTGAAGCTTTCTTT.

Here the CDR3 reads CASRSTGVYEQYV. The DNA for the CDR3 is TGTGCCAGCAGGAGTACAGGGGTCTACGAGCAGTACGTC. The chain carries TRBV2 and TRBJ2-7, with 7 bases matching TRBD1. Germline V gene lookup returns CDR1 SNHLY and CDR2 FYNNEI. The CDR3 sequence is 13 residues long. V lost 6 bases to trimming and J lost 3 bases; unmatched junction nucleotides: 5.

This clonotype was found a few times. CDR3 amino acids: CASTETGTQYF. The CDR3 DNA is TGTGCCAGCACAGAAACAGGGACCCAGTACTTC. This chain connects TRBV2 to TRBJ2-5; perhaps TRBD1 as D (5 bases). This CDR3 spans 11 amino acids. Trimming took off 7 bases at V and 7 bases at J, with 10 bases between the two ends. Looked up from germline, CDR1 is SNHLY and CDR2 is FYNNEI.

The chain recombines TRBV5-1 with TRBJ1-4; 7 nucleotides agree with TRBD1. V lost 2 bases, J lost 7 bases, and 2 bases stayed unmatched. CDR3 length equals 13 residues. Germline values: CDR1 SGHRS, CDR2 YFSETQ. The CDR3, as DNA: TGCGCCAGCAGCTTCGACAGGGCTGAAAAACTGTTTTTT. Translation gives CASSFDRAEKLFF.

This clonotype has more than one count but fewer than ten. The chain carries TRBV29-1 and TRBJ2-3; D possibly corresponds to TRBD2 (6 bases). The CDR3 runs to 14 residues. CDR1 is SQVTM and CDR2 is ANQGSEA in the germline V gene. The V end lost 3 bases, the J end lost 1 base, and 11 bases lay between the germline ends. CDR3 DNA sequence: TGCAGCGTTGACGACGGCGGGGGCACAGATACGCAGTATTTT. This gives the protein CSVDDGGGTDTQYF.

The chain links TRBV10-3 to TRBJ2-5; D unclear. V lost 10 bases to trimming and J lost 2 bases, with 14 bases between them. The CDR3 contains 13 residues. Germline CDR1 reads ENHRY; CDR2 reads SYGVKD. The CDR3 loop is CATGIGNQETQYF. CDR3 in DNA: TGTGCCACTGGAATAGGAAATCAAGAGACCCAGTACTTC.

Only a few counts were recorded for this clonotype. The CDR3 sequence is CASRSGAGTDTQYF. CDR3 nucleotide sequence: TGTGCCAGCAGATCGGGAGCCGGCACAGATACGCAGTATTTT. The rearrangement links TRBV28 to TRBJ2-3, with a weak D call TRBD2 (6 bases). Looked up from germline, CDR1 is MDHEN and CDR2 is SYDVKM. This CDR3 has 14 residues. Trimming left V 6 bases short and J 1 base short, with 11 bases between.

This clonotype was seen more than once but under ten times. This chain joins TRBV5-4 and TRBJ2-5, with D possibly called TRBD1 or TRBD2 (6 bases each). The CDR3 totals 15 residues. Germline CDR1 SGHNT, CDR2 YYREEE (reference sequence). The ends were cut back, 9 bases at V and 5 bases at J, with 23 bases in the middle. CDR3 nucleotides: TGTGCCACACACGGGGGCGGGAACGGAGTGGAGACCCAGTACTTC. It codes for CATHGGGNGVETQYF.

This clonotype occurred a few times. The chain joins TRBV18 to TRBJ2-7; 9 positions match TRBD2. The germline gives CDR1 KGHSH, CDR2 LQKENI. This CDR3 is 18 amino acids long. V dropped 3 bases and J dropped 1; count of bases not matched to a gene: 13. The CDR3 bases are TGTGCCAGCTCACCGTCGGCTAGCGGGACCTTGATGTCCTACGAGCAGTACGTC. It encodes CASSPSASGTLMSYEQYV.

Only a few counts were recorded for this clonotype. This sequence joins TRBV6-1 and TRBJ1-1; D is unclear. The CDR3 totals 15 residues. From germline, CDR1 is MNHNS and CDR2 SASEGT. V was shortened by 2 bases and J by 4 bases, with 14 bases between the two germline ends. CDR3 loop: CASSERRNLGTEAFF. The CDR3 DNA is TGTGCCAGCAGTGAACGGCGGAACCTGGGCACTGAAGCTTTCTTT.